Presented here are 26 T cell receptor beta chains from one specimen sequenced in a study of shared T cell receptors in the human thymus. Method: immunoSEQ multiplex PCR; TCRdb's copy keeps in-frame clones and lacks some. The data show about 660,000 clones, around 87% seen once. This same sample was also taken into another study, of human thymus T cells.

The sample was thymocytes. These receptor sequences come from a boy younger than two with a congenital heart defect.

J is TRBJ2-3 and V is TRBV7-2; 7 nucleotides line up with TRBD1. Germline V gene sequence: CDR1 SGHTA, CDR2 FQGNSA. CDR3 length equals 14 residues. Trimming took 7 bases from V and 0 from J; bases not matched to a gene: 4. The DNA for the CDR3 is TGTGCCAGCATCAGGGGGAATAGCACAGATACGCAGTATTTT. It translates to CASIRGNSTDTQYF.

V and J are TRBV28 and TRBJ2-4; 8 bases match TRBD2. This CDR3 contains 15 residues. Germline V lookup: CDR1 MDHEN, CDR2 SYDVKM. J was trimmed by 6 bases and V by 2 bases; bases with no gene match: 6. The chain's CDR3 is CASSLTGGSPNIQYF. DNA for the CDR3: TGTGCCAGCAGTTTAACGGGGGGGTCACCAAACATTCAGTACTTC.

V usage is TRBV19 and J usage is TRBJ2-7, with D hard to call. Germline lookup yields CDR1 LNHDA and CDR2 SQIVND (reference sequence). CDR3 length: 14 residues. V was clipped by 3 bases and J by 0 bases, with 9 bases between them. Written as DNA, the CDR3 is TGTGCCAGTAGTATCGAGGCTAGCTCCTACGAGCAGTACTTC. This encodes CASSIEASSYEQYF.

This sequence joins TRBV6-5 and TRBJ2-7, with 7 bases fitting TRBD2. Trimming took 4 bases from V and 5 from J; bases not matched to a gene: 8. This CDR3 comprises 14 residues. The V gene's germline CDR1 is MNHEY and CDR2 SVGAGI. CDR3 nucleotide sequence: TGTGCCAGCAGTTTGACCCAGGGAGGGAACGAGCAGTACTTC. Its protein product is CASSLTQGGNEQYF.

This chain uses TRBV28 with TRBJ2-5; 8 bases agree with TRBD2. This CDR3 is built from 14 residues. Looked up from germline, CDR1 is MDHEN and CDR2 is SYDVKM. V dropped 4 bases and J dropped 1; count of bases not matched to a gene: 2. CDR3 nucleotides: TGTGCCAGCAGTTCCGGGACTAGCCAAGAGACCCAGTACTTC. Protein: CASSSGTSQETQYF.

The chain recombines TRBV6-6 with TRBJ1-5; D not resolved. In germline, CDR1 is MNHNY, CDR2 SVGAGI (reference sequence). Deletions cut 2 bases from V and 5 bases from J, with 10 bases between. This CDR3 has 14 amino acids. The CDR3 region has the DNA TGTGCCAGCAGTTACGAGGACGGGGATCAGCCCCAGCATTTT. Its translation is CASSYEDGDQPQHF.

This rearrangement joins TRBV18 to TRBJ2-7, with a possible D match to TRBD1 (5 bases). The V end lost 5 bases, the J end lost 0 bases, and 20 bases lay between the germline ends. From germline, CDR1 is KGHSH and CDR2 LQKENI. The CDR3 sequence is 17 residues long. CDR3 loop: CASSASNSRQHSYEQYF. Here the CDR3 DNA reads TGTGCCAGCTCAGCCTCCAACAGCCGACAGCACTCCTACGAGCAGTACTTC.

CDR3 DNA: TGCGCCAGCAGCCAAGCCGGGACAGGGGGCGAAAAACTGTTTTTT. Its protein product is CASSQAGTGGEKLFF. The chain employs TRBV4-1 and TRBJ1-4; 12 nucleotides line up with TRBD1. The CDR3 spans 15 residues. Looked up from germline, CDR1 is MGHRA and CDR2 is YSYEKL. V gave up 1 base and J gave up 8 bases; unmatched junction bases: 2.

The chain employs TRBV7-2 and TRBJ1-1; weak D call: TRBD1 (5 bases). Germline V gives CDR1 SGHTA, CDR2 FQGNSA. V lost 2 bases, J lost 3 bases, and 13 bases lay in between. The CDR3 is 15 residues long. CDR3 nucleotide sequence: TGTGCCAGCAGCTTAAGGGGATACGTGGACACTGAAGCTTTCTTT. Protein sequence: CASSLRGYVDTEAFF. Full variable domain (outside the CDR3, taken from reference TRBV7-2 and TRBJ1-1): GAGVSQSPSNKVTEKGKDVELRCDPISGHTALYWYRQSLGQGLEFLIYFQGNSAPDKSGLPSDRFSAERTGGSVSTLTIQRTQQEDSAVYLCASSLRGYVDTEAFFGQGTRLTVV.

This chain joins TRBV4-2 and TRBJ2-5; TRBD2 aligns across 7 bases. V lost 4 bases to trimming and J lost 2 bases; unmatched junction nucleotides: 16. The CDR3 loop spans 18 amino acids. Germline values: CDR1 LGHNA, CDR2 YNFKEQ. Here the CDR3 reads CASSLHMGMGGRQETQYF. In DNA form, the CDR3 reads TGTGCCAGCAGCCTCCACATGGGTATGGGGGGGAGGCAAGAGACCCAGTACTTC.

The chain has TRBV6-1 and TRBJ2-7; D may be TRBD1 (6 bases). The germline V and J ends were trimmed by 6 bases and 6 bases, with 18 bases remaining between them. The length of the CDR3 is 14 residues. Germline V CDR1 and CDR2: MNHNS, SASEGT. In nucleotides, the CDR3 is TGTGCCAGCAGATTCACCCTTGCAGGGGCCGAGCAGTACTTC. Translated, it gives CASRFTLAGAEQYF.

V usage is TRBV15 and J usage is TRBJ2-1; the match to TRBD2 covers 9 bases. This CDR3 comprises 20 residues. V dropped 0 bases and J dropped 6; count of bases not matched to a gene: 18. Germline CDR1 reads LNHNV; CDR2 reads YYDKDF (reference sequence). The CDR3 region is CATSRDWGSFAGGPGNEQFF. The CDR3 DNA reads as TGTGCCACCAGCAGAGATTGGGGTTCTTTCGCGGGAGGGCCGGGCAATGAGCAGTTCTTC.

This chain links TRBV6-5 with TRBJ2-3, with D tentatively TRBD1 (5 bases). This CDR3 comprises 13 residues. Germline V gives CDR1 MNHEY, CDR2 SVGAGI. V was clipped by 8 bases and J by 4 bases, with 13 bases between them. The CDR3 here is CASSGRVADTQYF. DNA of the CDR3: TGTGCCAGCTCCGGCAGGGTGGCAGATACGCAGTATTTT.

This chain uses TRBV5-1 with TRBJ2-7; possibly TRBD2 for D (6 bases). V was pared by 0 bases and J by 4 bases, with 14 bases between. The CDR3 has 15 amino acids. The germline CDR1 and CDR2 sequences are SGHRS and YFSETQ. CDR3 in DNA: TGCGCCAGCAGCTTGGTTGTCGGGGGACCTTACGAGCAGTACTTC. Protein: CASSLVVGGPYEQYF.

This clone was seen only a few times. This chain connects TRBV4-3 to TRBJ2-2; 10 bases line up with TRBD2. Germline V gene sequence: CDR1 LGHNA, CDR2 YSLEER. This CDR3 has 18 residues. Losses at the gene ends were 0 bases for V and 3 bases for J; bases not matched to a gene: 7. CDR3 in DNA: TGCGCCAGCAGCCAAGATTTGGCTAGCGGGGGATACACCGGGGAGCTGTTTTTT. Its protein product is CASSQDLASGGYTGELFF.

V and J are TRBV5-6 and TRBJ1-1, with 7 bases matching TRBD1. After removal of 4 bases from V and 3 bases from J, the junction contained 12 bases not matched to a gene. This CDR3 has 16 amino acids. From germline, CDR1 is SGHDT and CDR2 YYEEEE. CDR3 region: CASSPDRARSDTEAFF. CDR3 bases: TGTGCCAGCAGCCCCGACAGGGCGCGGAGCGACACTGAAGCTTTCTTT. Full variable domain (remainder filled in from reference TRBV5-6 and TRBJ1-1): DAGVTQSPTHLIKTRGQQVTLRCSPKSGHDTVSWYQQALGQGPQFIFQYYEEEERQRGNFPDRFSGHQFPNYSSELNVNALLLGDSALYLCASSPDRARSDTEAFFGQGTRLTVV.

This clone was recorded a few times. The V call is TRBV11-2, the J call TRBJ2-7; TRBD1 might be the D (5 bases). Germline values: CDR1 SGHAT, CDR2 FQNNGV. This CDR3 has 15 amino acids. V was shortened by 6 bases and J by 0 bases, with 15 bases between the two germline ends. CDR3 coding DNA: TGTGCCAGCAGGCGTAGGGGTCAGAGCTCCTACGAGCAGTACTTC. Translation: CASRRRGQSSYEQYF.

The V call is TRBV7-9, the J call TRBJ2-1; 8 nucleotides match TRBD1. J was trimmed by 4 bases and V by 3 bases; bases with no gene match: 17. The CDR3 is made up of 19 amino acids. Germline V gene lookup returns CDR1 SEHNR and CDR2 FQNEAQ (reference sequence). CDR3 in DNA: TGTGCCAGCAGCTTTGGACAGGGCTCAATTGCCCCCTCTTACAATGAGCAGTTCTTC. It encodes CASSFGQGSIAPSYNEQFF.

The chain has TRBV30 and TRBJ1-2, with D maybe TRBD1 (6 bases). The CDR3 is 15 amino acids. Germline lookup yields CDR1 GTSNPN and CDR2 SVGIG (reference sequence). V lost 4 bases and J lost 7, with 22 bases in between. The CDR3 DNA reads TGTGCCTGGATACATCACAGGGTTCGGTGGGGTGGCTACACCTTC. It translates to CAWIHHRVRWGGYTF.

The count of this clone is one. The chain joins TRBV7-9 to TRBJ2-7; D gene uncertain. The V end lost 7 bases, the J end lost 7 bases, and 2 bases lay between the germline ends. The germline gives CDR1 SEHNR, CDR2 FQNEAQ (reference sequence). The CDR3 contains 8 residues. The chain's CDR3 is CASIEQYF. The CDR3 DNA follows: TGTGCCAGCATAGAGCAGTACTTC.

The rearrangement uses TRBV12-2 and TRBJ1-2; TRBD1, the table's D call, was not compared with the DNA. TRBV12-2 is flagged as a pseudogene. The CDR3 is 17 residues long. Written as DNA, the CDR3 is TGTGCAAGTCGCTCTACCCGGGACACTTCACGGAGCTATGGCTACACCTTC. Encoded protein: CASRSTRDTSRSYGYTF.

The chain recombines TRBV10-1 with TRBJ1-2, with D tentatively TRBD1 (5 bases). Trimming shortened V by 0 bases and J by 6 bases, and 11 bases separated the two germline ends. The germline V gene has CDR1 WNHNN and CDR2 SYGVQD (reference sequence). This CDR3 spans 14 amino acids. CDR3 in DNA: TGCGCCAGCAGTGAGTCAAGGGGATTTGATGGCTACACCTTC. This gives the protein CASSESRGFDGYTF.

J is TRBJ2-5 and V is TRBV18; 7 bases map to TRBD1. V lost 3 bases, J lost 4 bases, and 8 bases stayed unmatched. Germline V gives CDR1 KGHSH, CDR2 LQKENI. This CDR3 is 15 amino acids long. In nucleotides, the CDR3 is TGTGCCAGCTCACCCCGACAGGGTGTCTCAGAGACCCAGTACTTC. It yields the protein CASSPRQGVSETQYF.

The rearrangement links TRBV28 to TRBJ1-1; D is perhaps TRBD1 (6 bases). The V gene's germline CDR1 is MDHEN and CDR2 SYDVKM. The CDR3 spans 14 residues. The germline V and J ends were trimmed by 3 bases and 2 bases, with 10 bases remaining between them. The CDR3 loop is CASSLTGPNTEAFF. As DNA, the CDR3 is TGTGCCAGCAGTTTGACAGGTCCCAACACTGAAGCTTTCTTT. The full variable domain, completed using reference TRBV28 and TRBJ1-1, is DVKVTQSSRYLVKRTGEKVFLECVQDMDHENMFWYRQDPGLGLRLIYFSYDVKMKEKGDIPEGYSVSREKKERFSLILESASTNQTSMYLCASSLTGPNTEAFFGQGTRLTVV.

V and J are TRBV11-2 and TRBJ2-7, with 9 bases aligning to TRBD2. The germline V gene encodes CDR1 SGHAT and CDR2 FQNNGV. Trimming took 3 bases from V and 6 from J; bases not matched to a gene: 12. This CDR3 region has 16 residues. The CDR3 reads CASSLPSGRTVCEQYF. In DNA, the CDR3 is TGTGCCAGCAGCTTGCCGAGCGGGAGGACGGTTTGCGAGCAGTACTTC.

The count of this clone is one. This rearrangement joins TRBV28 to TRBJ1-1, with 7 bases identical to TRBD1. In germline, CDR1 is MDHEN, CDR2 SYDVKM. Trimming cost V 6 bases and J 0 bases; bases outside gene matches: 10. The CDR3 has 16 residues. CDR3 amino acids: CASRLQEGQMNTEAFF. The DNA for the CDR3 is TGTGCCAGCAGACTCCAGGAGGGACAGATGAACACTGAAGCTTTCTTT. Using reference TRBV28 and TRBJ1-1 for the parts outside the CDR3, the full variable domain is DVKVTQSSRYLVKRTGEKVFLECVQDMDHENMFWYRQDPGLGLRLIYFSYDVKMKEKGDIPEGYSVSREKKERFSLILESASTNQTSMYLCASRLQEGQMNTEAFFGQGTRLTVV.